A selection of T cell receptor beta chains follows, all from one sample in a study of control samples from healthy donors and cancer patients. The repertoire was sequenced with immunoSEQ multiplex PCR; TCRdb's copy has only in-frame clones and lacks some. The sample has about 41,000 clones, roughly 94% seen once. Sample: blood. These receptors originate from a man between 60 and 70 years old in good health. CDR3s include the opening cysteine and the closing phenylalanine or tryptophan. Each record gives: J gene, V gene, D gene, clone size, CDR3 protein, CDR3 DNA. D genes are given only for firm matches. Rows give clone size only sometimes, using once, few, many, or a class for an expanded clone.

TRBJ2-1,TRBV11-2,.,once,CASSSQTNEQFF,TGTGCCAGCAGTTCCCAAACTAATGAGCAGTTCTTC
TRBJ2-1,TRBV9,.,.,CASSVGRGSYNEQFF,TGTGCCAGCAGCGTTGGACGGGGCTCCTACAATGAGCAGTTCTTC
TRBJ2-5,TRBV5-1,TRBD1,.,CASSLGDRGPQETQYF,TGCGCCAGCAGCTTGGGGGACAGGGGGCCTCAAGAGACCCAGTACTTC
TRBJ1-1,TRBV28,TRBD1,.,CAMSDRLNTEAFF,TGTGCCATGTCGGACAGGTTGAACACTGAAGCTTTCTTT
TRBJ2-3,TRBV5-1,.,once,CASSPLPTRTDTQYF,TGCGCCAGCAGCCCCCTCCCGACTAGAACAGATACGCAGTATTTT
TRBJ1-1,TRBV29-1,TRBD1,.,CSAPTGVMNTEAFF,TGCAGCGCCCCGACAGGGGTTATGAACACTGAAGCTTTCTTT
TRBJ1-4,TRBV19,TRBD1,.,CASSLSGTGFGKLFF,TGTGCCAGTAGTCTTTCCGGGACAGGGTTCGGAAAACTGTTTTTT
TRBJ1-2,TRBV10-3,.,.,CAISDGGPLGYTF,TGTGCCATCAGTGACGGGGGGCCGCTTGGCTACACCTTC
TRBJ2-7,TRBV19,TRBD2,.,CASSIATSTTRSYEQYF,TGTGCCAGTAGTATAGCGACTAGCACCACTCGTTCCTACGAGCAGTACTTC
TRBJ2-7,TRBV6-1,.,.,CASSEALSFYEQYF,TGTGCCAGCAGTGAAGCGTTAAGCTTCTACGAGCAGTACTTC
TRBJ1-5,TRBV18,.,.,CASSPQRGYQPQHF,TGTGCCAGCTCACCCCAGAGGGGCTATCAGCCCCAGCATTTT
TRBJ2-5,TRBV24-1,TRBD1,once,CATSDPVQGGETQYF,TGTGCCACCAGTGATCCGGTACAGGGGGGTGAGACCCAGTACTTC
TRBJ2-1,TRBV30,.,few,CAWSLQGPVGQFF,TGTGCCTGGAGTCTCCAGGGCCCCGTGGGGCAGTTCTTC
TRBJ2-7,TRBV7-9,.,.,CASSLGAHEQYF,TGTGCCAGCAGCTTAGGGGCTCACGAGCAGTACTTC
TRBJ2-1,TRBV11-2,.,.,CASSPYSPEQFF,TGTGCCAGCAGCCCCTACTCCCCTGAGCAGTTCTTC
TRBJ2-7,TRBV30,.,.,CAWTVGWDEQYF,TGTGCCTGGACGGTCGGTTGGGACGAGCAGTACTTC
TRBJ2-2,TRBV11-3,.,once,CASSLGYGPGELFF,TGTGCCAGCAGCTTAGGTTATGGCCCCGGGGAGCTGTTTTTT
TRBJ2-1,TRBV29-1,.,.,CSAGVSKNEQFF,TGCAGCGCAGGGGTTAGTAAGAATGAGCAGTTCTTC
TRBJ2-5,TRBV29-1,TRBD1,.,CSVEVDGTVRETQYF,TGCAGCGTTGAAGTCGACGGGACAGTGAGAGAGACCCAGTACTTC
TRBJ2-2,TRBV29-1,.,few,CSVVPGAGELFF,TGCAGCGTTGTCCCGGGGGCCGGGGAGCTGTTTTTT
TRBJ1-1,TRBV23-1,.,once,CASSQGVSNTEAFF,TGCGCCAGCAGTCAAGGGGTGTCGAACACTGAAGCTTTCTTT
TRBJ2-5,TRBV5-1,TRBD2,once,CASSLAGSGGAETQYF,TGCGCCAGCAGCTTGGCCGGCTCGGGAGGCGCAGAGACCCAGTACTTC
TRBJ2-1,TRBV7-9,.,once,CATLGVYYNEQFF,TGTGCCACCCTCGGGGTATACTACAATGAGCAGTTCTTC
TRBJ2-7,TRBV11-1,.,few,CASRRDTYEQYF,TGTGCCAGCCGCAGGGATACCTACGAGCAGTACTTC
TRBJ1-4,TRBV12-3/TRBV12-4,.,.,CASMEATNEKLFF,TGTGCCAGCATGGAGGCAACTAATGAAAAACTGTTTTTT
TRBJ2-1,TRBV6-5,.,.,CASSYSRAGYNEQFF,TGTGCCAGCAGTTACTCGAGGGCGGGGTACAATGAGCAGTTCTTC
TRBJ2-3,TRBV7-9,.,.,CASSLDTDTQYF,TGTGCCAGCAGCTTGGACACTGATACGCAGTATTTT
TRBJ1-1,TRBV3-1/TRBV3-2,.,.,CASSQVLRGMNTEAFF,TGTGCCAGCAGCCAAGTACTGAGGGGCATGAACACTGAAGCTTTCTTT
TRBJ2-5,TRBV5-1,.,.,CASSLRGNGGETQYF,TGCGCCAGCAGCTTGAGAGGCAATGGGGGAGAGACCCAGTACTTC